The T cell receptor (beta chain) described here comes from a study of blood T cell repertoires in COVID-19. Whole-study context: Samples came from the United States, Italy and Spain, spanning acute and convalescent COVID-19. The cDNA or gDNA used as material had been derived from T cells, B-cell-depleted T cells, or PBMCs.

As processed by the authors: The assay estimated nucleated cells by amplifying reference gene primers. Sequencing was performed with immunoSEQ multiplex PCR; in TCRdb, only in-frame clones are kept and a portion is missing. The DNA was the basis for D and trimming; V, J and clone size are from that table. The sample includes around 300,000 clones, over 75% seen only once; the top ten take 3.5% to 4%. Germline-derived CDR1 and CDR2 are MNHNY and SVGAGI (reference sequence). This CDR3 has 13 amino acids. Trimming stripped 4 bases from V and 5 bases from J, with 9 bases between. This TCR was recovered from a woman aged 45-60 years with active or convalescent COVID-19. V gene TRBV6-6 combines with J gene TRBJ2-1, with D hard to call. Material for sequencing was peripheral blood. CDR3 residues: CASSLERNNEQFF. CDR3 in DNA: TGTGCCAGCAGTTTGGAGCGAAACAATGAGCAGTTCTTC.